This TCR beta chain was documented in a study of T-cell reconstitution after alpha-beta-depleted transplantation in children. Study outcomes and limitations: Two months or so post-transplant, alpha-beta T cells reportedly derived from several hundred expanded graft clones. Some patients' high day-60 TCRbeta diversity was attributed to recipient cells surviving conditioning. Newly produced T cells mostly provided counts and TCRbeta diversity after one year, as hyperexpanded clones declined.

Unique molecular identifiers were used to barcode this TCRbeta library. TCRdb reprocessed the PCR reads via MiXCR and lists one record per CDR3 protein. Of about 980,000 distinct CDR3 sequences in the sample, less than 30% are singletons; the top ten hold about 28%. The CDR3 sequence is 17 residues long. Germline lookup yields CDR1 LGHDT and CDR2 YNNKEL (reference sequence). Deletions cut 1 base from V and 0 bases from J, with 13 bases between. To note about this clonotype: Antigen unknown.

The gene calls are TRBV3-1 and TRBJ2-1; D is uncertain. This sequence originates from a boy younger than two who had a stem cell transplant for SCID, so the T cells may come from the graft donor. The starting material was PBMCs, mostly from graft donor cells, obtained 360 days after TCRalphabeta/CD19-depleted stem cell transplant. The CDR3 sequence: CASSQGYADVSYNEQFF. The CDR3 nucleotides read TGTGCCAGCAGCCAAGGTTACGCGGACGTCTCCTACAATGAGCAGTTCTTC.